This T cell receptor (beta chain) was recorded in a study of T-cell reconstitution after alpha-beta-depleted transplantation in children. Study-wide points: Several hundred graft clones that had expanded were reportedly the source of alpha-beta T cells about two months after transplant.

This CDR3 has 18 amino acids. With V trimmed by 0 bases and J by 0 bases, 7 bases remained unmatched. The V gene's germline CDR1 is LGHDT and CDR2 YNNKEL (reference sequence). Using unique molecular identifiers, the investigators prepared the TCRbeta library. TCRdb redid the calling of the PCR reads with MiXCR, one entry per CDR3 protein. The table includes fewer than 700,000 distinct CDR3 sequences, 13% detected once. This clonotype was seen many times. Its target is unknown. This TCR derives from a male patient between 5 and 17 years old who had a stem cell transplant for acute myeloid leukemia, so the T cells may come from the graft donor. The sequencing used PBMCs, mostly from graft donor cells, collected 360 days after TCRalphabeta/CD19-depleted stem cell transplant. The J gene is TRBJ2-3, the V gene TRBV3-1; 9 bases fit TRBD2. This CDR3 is CASSQDYPSGASTDTQYF. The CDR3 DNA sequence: TGTGCCAGCAGCCAAGATTACCCTAGCGGGGCCAGCACAGATACGCAGTATTTT.